This T cell receptor beta chain derives from a study of T cells in Graves' hyperthyroidism and ophthalmopathy. The study, taken as a whole, reports: Ophthalmopathy got predicted by the model a median about six months before its onset.

RNA transcripts gave rise to amplified TCR beta CDR3 regions. HTBI primers were used for first-round RT-PCR of the TCR CDR3. TCRdb re-analysed the multiplex PCR reads in MiXCR, keeping a single row per CDR3 protein. In the table there are more than 500,000 distinct CDR3 sequences, about a sixth of which are singletons. CDR1 and CDR2 from the germline V gene are ENHRY and SYGVKD. Trimming took off 10 bases at V and 3 bases at J, with 24 bases between the two ends. This CDR3 has 16 amino acids. This clonotype has more than one count but fewer than ten. Antigen: not known. The chain links TRBV10-3 to TRBJ2-5; tentative D call: TRBD2 (5 bases). The specimen was blood. This TCR was sampled from a young woman with Graves' hyperthyroidism. The CDR3 sequence: CATSDLGSEGKETQYF. The CDR3 nucleotides read TGTGCCACGTCGGACTTGGGCAGTGAGGGTAAAGAGACCCAGTACTTC.